This entry is about one T cell receptor beta chain. Its specificity is unknown. Germline-derived CDR1 and CDR2 are SNHLY and FYNNEI. V lost 4 bases and J lost 11; bases outside the gene matches: 10. CDR3 length equals 13 residues. This entry comes from a study of T cell responses to AZD1222 COVID-19 vaccine. Study-wide findings and caveats: White British ancestry dominated among donors, who included more females, and clonal diversity was possibly underestimated. Repertoire collection took place solely once the T cell response had peaked. Unmutated variant regions are reportedly targeted by nearly half of spike-specific TCRs. At baseline, just a handful of AZD1222 recipients tested seropositive.

Only in-frame clones appear in the TCRdb table, and some are missing; sequencing was by immunoSEQ multiplex PCR. In the table there are 75,000 to 90,000 clones, around 84% of which are singletons. V and J are TRBV2 and TRBJ1-1, with 7 bases fitting TRBD1. The sequence was obtained from an adult in good health. Material: peripheral blood, obtained on day 0 of AZD1222 vaccination. CDR3 bases: TGTGCCAGCAGTGGCCCCAGGGGGGCGCTCGCTTTCTTT. This translates into CASSGPRGALAFF.